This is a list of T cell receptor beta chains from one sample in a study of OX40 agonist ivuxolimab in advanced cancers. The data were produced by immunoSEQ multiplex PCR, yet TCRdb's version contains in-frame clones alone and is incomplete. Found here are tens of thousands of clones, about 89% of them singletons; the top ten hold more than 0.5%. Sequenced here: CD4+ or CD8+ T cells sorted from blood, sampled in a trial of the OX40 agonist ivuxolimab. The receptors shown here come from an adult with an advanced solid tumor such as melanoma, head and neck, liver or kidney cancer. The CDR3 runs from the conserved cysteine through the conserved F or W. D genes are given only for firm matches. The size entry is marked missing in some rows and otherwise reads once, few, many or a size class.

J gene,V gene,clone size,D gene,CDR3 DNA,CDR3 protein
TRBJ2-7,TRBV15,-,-,TGTGCCACCAGCATCGACGGGATTTACGAGCAGTACTTC,CATSIDGIYEQYF
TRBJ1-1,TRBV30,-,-,TGTGCCTGGAGTGTACGGGTGGGACCTCTGGACACTGAAGCTTTCTTT,CAWSVRVGPLDTEAFF
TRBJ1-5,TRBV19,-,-,TGTGCCAGTAGGTTAAGGGACGGCCAGCCCCAGCATTTT,CASRLRDGQPQHF
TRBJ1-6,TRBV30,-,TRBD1,TGTGCCTGGAGTGTAAAGGGGGCGGGCGATTCACCCCTCCACTTT,CAWSVKGAGDSPLHF
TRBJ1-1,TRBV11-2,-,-,TGTGCCAGCAGCTTAGTCGTCATGGGCACTGAAGCTTTCTTT,CASSLVVMGTEAFF
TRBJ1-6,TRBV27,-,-,TGTGCCAGCACCCCCGGAATTGGTAATTCACCCCTCCACTTT,CASTPGIGNSPLHF
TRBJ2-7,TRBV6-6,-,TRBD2,TGTGCCAGCAGCCCTCCTACTAGCGGGGGTCTCTACGAGCAGTACTTC,CASSPPTSGGLYEQYF
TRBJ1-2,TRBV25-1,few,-,TGTGCCAGCAGTGCGAGGGGACGAGGTGGCTACACCTTC,CASSARGRGGYTF
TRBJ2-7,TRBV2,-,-,TGTGCCAGCAGTGAGGCGCAACGAGGGGACGAGCAGTACTTC,CASSEAQRGDEQYF
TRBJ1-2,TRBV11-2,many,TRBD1,TGTGCCAGCAGCTCGAGCTCAGGGGGCTATGGCTACACCTTC,CASSSSSGGYGYTF
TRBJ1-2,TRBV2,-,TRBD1,TGTGCCAGCCTAAATAGGGGGCCCCGAGGCTACACCTTC,CASLNRGPRGYTF
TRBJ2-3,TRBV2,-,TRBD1,TGTGCCAGTAGGACAGGGCTGGCAGATACGCAGTATTTT,CASRTGLADTQYF
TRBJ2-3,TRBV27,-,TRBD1,TGTGCCAGCAGCTTTCGGGACAGGGTCGGTGATACGCAGTATTTT,CASSFRDRVGDTQYF
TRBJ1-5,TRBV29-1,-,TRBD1,TGCAGCGTTGGGGACAGGGAGAATCAGCCCCAGCATTTT,CSVGDRENQPQHF
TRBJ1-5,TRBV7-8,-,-,TGTGCCAGCAGCTCGGACCTCAATCAGCCCCAGCATTTT,CASSSDLNQPQHF
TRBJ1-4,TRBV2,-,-,TGTGCCAGCAGTGACACCGGGGCCAGTGAAAAACTGTTTTTT,CASSDTGASEKLFF
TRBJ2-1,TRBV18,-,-,TGTGCCAGCTCACCTTTGGGGTCCTTCAGGGGAATCCGCAATGAGCAGTTCTTC,CASSPLGSFRGIRNEQFF
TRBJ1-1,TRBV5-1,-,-,TGCGCCAGCAGCTCTCAGGGCCACACTGAAGCTTTCTTT,CASSSQGHTEAFF
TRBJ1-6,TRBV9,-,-,TGTGCCAGCAGCCCAAGACACATTAATTCACCCCTCCACTTT,CASSPRHINSPLHF
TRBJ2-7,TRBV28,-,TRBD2,TGTGCCAGCACCCTCGGTAGCGGGGGTAGGTACGAGCAGTACTTC,CASTLGSGGRYEQYF
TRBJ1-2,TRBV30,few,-,TGTGCCTGGAGTGGCCAAATGCACTATGGCTACACCTTC,CAWSGQMHYGYTF
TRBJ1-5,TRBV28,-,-,TGTGGCACTACCGGGGGCAATCAGCCCCAGCATTTT,CGTTGGNQPQHF
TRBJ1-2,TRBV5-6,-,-,TGTGCCAGCAGCGTTGGCTATGGCTACACCTTC,CASSVGYGYTF
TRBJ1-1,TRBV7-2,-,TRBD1,TGTGCCAGCAGCTATTCCGGGACAGGGACCCCTGAAGCTTTCTTT,CASSYSGTGTPEAFF
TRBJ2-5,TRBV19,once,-,TGTGCCAGTAGTGCAAGACGTTTCGATGAGACCCAGTACTTC,CASSARRFDETQYF
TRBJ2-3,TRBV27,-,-,TGTGCCAGCAACCCCCAGTTTAGGGGAAGCGGTTCTAGCACAGATACGCAGTATTTT,CASNPQFRGSGSSTDTQYF
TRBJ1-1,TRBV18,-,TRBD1,TGTGCCAGCTCACCTTTTTCAGGGGGTGGTACCACTGAAGCTTTCTTT,CASSPFSGGGTTEAFF
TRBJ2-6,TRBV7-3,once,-,TGTGCCAGCAGCCGCGGACAGCCTGGGGCCAACGTCCTGACTTTC,CASSRGQPGANVLTF
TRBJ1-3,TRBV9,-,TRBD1,TGTGCCAGCACCCCAGGACAGGGAGGTGGAAACACCATATATTTT,CASTPGQGGGNTIYF